Listed below are T cell receptor beta chains from one sample, sequenced in a study of early T cells in non-severe SARS-CoV-2 infection. MiXCR, run by TCRdb on the 5' RACE reads, gives a single entry per CDR3 protein. This repertoire shows 65,000 to 75,000 distinct CDR3 sequences, 3.5% to 6% found once; its top ten account for 3.6%. The material was whole blood, obtained at baseline. These receptors were taken from an adult who was a healthcare worker with PCR-confirmed SARS-CoV-2 infection or an uninfected control (not recorded which). The donor label of this sample is uncertain. Both conserved end residues are part of each CDR3. A D gene is named only where the DNA matches it firmly. Not every row has a clone size; where given, it reads once, few, many or a size class.

J	V	size	D	CDR3	DNA
TRBJ1-6	TRBV20-1	-	TRBD1	CSARAPGTGENSPLHF	TGCAGTGCTAGAGCCCCCGGGACAGGGGAAAATTCACCCCTCCACTTT
TRBJ2-5	TRBV6-5	-	TRBD2	CATSRTSGGPGTQYF	TGTGCCACCAGCCGGACTAGCGGGGGACCCGGGACCCAGTACTTC
TRBJ2-7	TRBV11-2	many	-	CASSLSLGDEQYF	TGTGCCAGCAGCTTATCGCTGGGAGACGAGCAGTACTTC
TRBJ2-1	TRBV15	few	TRBD2	CATRSGGTTNEQFF	TGTGCCACCCGGAGCGGGGGCACGACCAATGAGCAGTTCTTC
TRBJ1-1	TRBV6-2/TRBV6-3	few	TRBD1	CASSYTGGLTEAFF	TGTGCCAGCAGTTACACAGGGGGTCTCACTGAAGCTTTCTTT
TRBJ2-5	TRBV5-4	many	-	CASSSTQETQYF	TGTGCCAGCAGCTCCACCCAAGAGACCCAGTACTTC
TRBJ2-6	TRBV7-2	many	-	CASSTGTGANVLTF	TGTGCCAGCAGCACGGGGACTGGGGCCAACGTCCTGACTTTC
TRBJ1-1	TRBV7-2	many	TRBD1	CASSLALGQTEAFF	TGTGCCAGCAGCTTAGCGTTGGGACAGACTGAAGCTTTCTTT
TRBJ1-1	TRBV29-1	many	-	CSVDRGKMNTEAFF	TGCAGCGTTGACAGGGGCAAAATGAACACTGAAGCTTTCTTT
TRBJ2-5	TRBV25-1	-	-	CASSTPRGTSIKETQYF	TGTGCCAGCAGCACTCCAAGGGGTACTAGCATAAAAGAGACCCAGTACTTC
TRBJ1-2	TRBV5-6	many	-	CASSFLNRGNYGYTF	TGTGCCAGCAGCTTTCTGAACCGGGGGAACTATGGCTACACCTTC
TRBJ2-1	TRBV20-1	many	TRBD2	CSASRSGGADEQFF	TGCAGTGCTAGTAGGAGCGGGGGGGCTGATGAGCAGTTCTTC
TRBJ1-2	TRBV6-6	many	-	CASSPVGDGYTF	TGTGCCAGCAGCCCCGTTGGGGATGGCTACACCTTC
TRBJ2-2	TRBV20-1	many	-	CSAPNGVPGELFF	TGCAGTGCTCCGAACGGGGTTCCCGGGGAGCTGTTTTTT
TRBJ2-5	TRBV5-5	many	TRBD2	CASSLGGSGGRETQYF	TGTGCCAGCAGCTTGGGAGGTAGCGGGGGGAGAGAGACCCAGTACTTC